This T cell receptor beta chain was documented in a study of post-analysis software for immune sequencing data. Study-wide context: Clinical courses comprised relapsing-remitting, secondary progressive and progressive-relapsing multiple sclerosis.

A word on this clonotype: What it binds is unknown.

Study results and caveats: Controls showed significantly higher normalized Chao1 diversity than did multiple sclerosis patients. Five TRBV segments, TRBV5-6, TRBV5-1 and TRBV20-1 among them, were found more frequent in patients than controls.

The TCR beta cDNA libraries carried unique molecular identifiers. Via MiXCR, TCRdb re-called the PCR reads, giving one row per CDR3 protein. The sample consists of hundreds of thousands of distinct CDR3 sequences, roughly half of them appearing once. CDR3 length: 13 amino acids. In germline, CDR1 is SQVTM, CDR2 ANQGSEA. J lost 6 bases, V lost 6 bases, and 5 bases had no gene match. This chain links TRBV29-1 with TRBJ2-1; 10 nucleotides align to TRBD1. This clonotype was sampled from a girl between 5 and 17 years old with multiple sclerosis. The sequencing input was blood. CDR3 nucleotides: TGCAGCGTAGACAGGGGGCTAGCCAATGAGCAGTTCTTC. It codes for CSVDRGLANEQFF.